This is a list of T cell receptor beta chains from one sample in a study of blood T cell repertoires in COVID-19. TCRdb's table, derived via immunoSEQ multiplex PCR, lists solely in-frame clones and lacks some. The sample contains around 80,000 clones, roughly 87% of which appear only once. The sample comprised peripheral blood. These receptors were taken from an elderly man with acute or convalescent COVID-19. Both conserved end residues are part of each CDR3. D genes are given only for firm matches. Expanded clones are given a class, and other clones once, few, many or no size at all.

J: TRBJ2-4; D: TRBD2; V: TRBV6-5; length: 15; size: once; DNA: TGTGCCAGCAGCGGGCCGGGGGGAGGCAAAAACATTCAGTACTTC; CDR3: CASSGPGGGKNIQYF
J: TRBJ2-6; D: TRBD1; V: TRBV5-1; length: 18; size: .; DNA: TGCGCCAGCAGCTTACCTGGGACAGGATACTCTGGGGCCAACGTCCTGACTTTC; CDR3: CASSLPGTGYSGANVLTF
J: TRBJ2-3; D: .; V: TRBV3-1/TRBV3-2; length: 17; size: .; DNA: TGTGCCAGCAGCCAAGATATATGGGGGACTAGCACAGATACGCAGTATTTT; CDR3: CASSQDIWGTSTDTQYF
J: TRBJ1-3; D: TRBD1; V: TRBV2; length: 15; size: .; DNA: TGTGCCATCTTAGCCGGGACAGGGACTGGAAACACCATATATTTT; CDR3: CAILAGTGTGNTIYF
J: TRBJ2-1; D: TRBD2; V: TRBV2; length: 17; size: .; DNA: TGTGCCAGCAGTGAATGGGCTAGCGGGGGTGCCTACAATGAGCAGTTCTTC; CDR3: CASSEWASGGAYNEQFF
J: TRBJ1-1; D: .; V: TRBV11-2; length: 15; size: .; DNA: TGTGCCAGCAGCCTGATTTTGGGGGCGAACACTGAAGCTTTCTTT; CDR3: CASSLILGANTEAFF
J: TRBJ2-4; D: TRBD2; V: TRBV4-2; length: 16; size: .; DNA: TGTGCCAGCAGCCAAGAAGGGCTAGCGGGAAAAAACATTCAGTACTTC; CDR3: CASSQEGLAGKNIQYF
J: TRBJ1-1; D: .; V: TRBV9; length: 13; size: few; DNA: TGTGCCAGCAGCGTAGCCGTGAACACTGAAGCTTTCTTT; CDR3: CASSVAVNTEAFF
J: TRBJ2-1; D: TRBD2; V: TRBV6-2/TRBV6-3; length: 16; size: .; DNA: TGTGCCAGCAGTGACCCTAGCGGGGGGGCCCTAGATGAGCAGTTCTTC; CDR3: CASSDPSGGALDEQFF
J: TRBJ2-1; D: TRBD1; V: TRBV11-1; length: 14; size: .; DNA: TGTGCCAGCAGCCCCCCCCGACAGGGAATGACGCAGTTCTTC; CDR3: CASSPPRQGMTQFF
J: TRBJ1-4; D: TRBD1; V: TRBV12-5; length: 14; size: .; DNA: TGTGCTAGTGCCATGACAGGGGGTAAGGAAAAACTGTTTTTT; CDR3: CASAMTGGKEKLFF
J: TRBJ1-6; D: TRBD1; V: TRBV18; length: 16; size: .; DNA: TGTGCCAGCTCATCGGGACAGGGAGTGCGTAATTCACCCCTCCACTTT; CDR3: CASSSGQGVRNSPLHF
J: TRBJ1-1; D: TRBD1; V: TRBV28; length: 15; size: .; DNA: TGTGCCAGCAGTAAAAACAGGGGGCAGGGCACTGAAGCTTTCTTT; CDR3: CASSKNRGQGTEAFF
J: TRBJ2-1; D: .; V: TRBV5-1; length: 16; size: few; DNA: TGCGCCAGCAGCTTGACCCCGGGTGGGGGGTTGAATGAGCAGTTCTTC; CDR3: CASSLTPGGGLNEQFF
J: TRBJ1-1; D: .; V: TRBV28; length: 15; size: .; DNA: TGTGCCAGCAGTTCCCATCAAGGGGTGAACACTGAAGCTTTCTTT; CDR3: CASSSHQGVNTEAFF
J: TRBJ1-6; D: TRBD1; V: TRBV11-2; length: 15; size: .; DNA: TGTGCCAGCAGCAAGAGGGGACAGGTTAATTCACCCCTCCACTTT; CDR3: CASSKRGQVNSPLHF
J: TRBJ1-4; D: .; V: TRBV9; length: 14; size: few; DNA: TGTGCCAGCAGCGGCAGTTCCTTGGGGCAAAAACTGTTTTTT; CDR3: CASSGSSLGQKLFF
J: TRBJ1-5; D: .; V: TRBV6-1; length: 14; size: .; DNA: TGTGCCAGCAGTGAATCAAGGCGGGATCAGCCCCAGCATTTT; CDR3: CASSESRRDQPQHF
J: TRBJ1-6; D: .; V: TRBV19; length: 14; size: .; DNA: TGTGCCAGCCGGGAGGGCAGGGTTGATTCACCCCTCCACTTT; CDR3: CASREGRVDSPLHF
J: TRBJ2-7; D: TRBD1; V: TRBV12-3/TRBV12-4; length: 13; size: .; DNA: TGTGCCAGCAGTTCGGGGACAGGGGTCGAGCAGTACTTC; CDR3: CASSSGTGVEQYF
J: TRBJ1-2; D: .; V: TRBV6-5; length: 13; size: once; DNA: TGTGCCAGCAGTCTCACAGGGACCTATGGCTACACCTTC; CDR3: CASSLTGTYGYTF
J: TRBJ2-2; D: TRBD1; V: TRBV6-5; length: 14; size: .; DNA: TGTGCCAGCAGTTATAACAGGGGCCCCGGGGAGCTGTTTTTT; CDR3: CASSYNRGPGELFF
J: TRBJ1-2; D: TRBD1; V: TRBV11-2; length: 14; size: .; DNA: TGTGCCAGCAGCTCCACAGGGGGAGCCTATGGCTACACCTTC; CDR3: CASSSTGGAYGYTF
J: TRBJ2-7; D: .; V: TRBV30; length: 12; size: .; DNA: TGTGCCTGGAGCGACAGGTCCTACGAGCAGTACTTC; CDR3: CAWSDRSYEQYF
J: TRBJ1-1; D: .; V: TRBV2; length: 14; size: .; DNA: TGTGCCAGCAGTGCAGGGGAATGGGACACTGAAGCTTTCTTT; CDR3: CASSAGEWDTEAFF